A selection of T cell receptor beta chains follows, all from one sample in a study of shared clonotypes between healthy human individuals. Here immunoSEQ multiplex PCR was the method, and the copy in TCRdb shows in-frame clones only, minus some. Of approximately 1,000,000 clones listed, 75% to 85% are singletons. The specimen sequenced was memory CD4+ T cells from PBMCs. These receptor sequences come from a man between 18 and 29 years old in good health. Some clones in this sample may be carry-over from other donors' samples. The CDR3 runs from the conserved cysteine through the conserved F or W. Each record gives: CDR3 DNA, CDR3 protein, J gene, V gene, D gene, clone size. A D gene is named only where the DNA matches it firmly. Clone size is stated in some rows and not others, as once, few, many or a class when expanded.

TGTGCCAGCAGCCGGTTGACAGGGGGCTCCTACAATGAGCAGTTCTTC	CASSRLTGGSYNEQFF	TRBJ2-1	TRBV4-2	TRBD1	few
TGTGCCAGCAGTATCACCGGACTCTATGGCTACACCTTC	CASSITGLYGYTF	TRBJ1-2	TRBV6-1	.	.
TGTGCCAGCAGTTTAAACCCGGGACAGGGCGGGCAGCCCCAGCATTTT	CASSLNPGQGGQPQHF	TRBJ1-5	TRBV5-6	TRBD1	few
TGCGCCAGTCGGGACACCTCTAGCACAGATACGCAGTATTTT	CASRDTSSTDTQYF	TRBJ2-3	TRBV5-1	.	.
TGCGCCAGCAGCTTAGGGTCGGGATGGGACATTCAGTACTTC	CASSLGSGWDIQYF	TRBJ2-4	TRBV5-1	.	.
TGTGCCAGCCAACTCGCCGGGACAGGGGGCATCGGCTATGGCTACACCTTC	CASQLAGTGGIGYGYTF	TRBJ1-2	TRBV28	TRBD1	.
TGCGCCAGCTCGGACAGCGCGAGGACGGAAGCTTTCTTT	CASSDSARTEAFF	TRBJ1-1	TRBV5-1	.	.
TGTGCCAGCAGCTTAGGCCCGGGACAGGGGGCGTTCTTC	CASSLGPGQGAFF	TRBJ2-1	TRBV13	TRBD1	.
TGTGCCTGGGAGGATAAGGGCATGGCTGGAAACACCATATATTTT	CAWEDKGMAGNTIYF	TRBJ1-3	TRBV30	.	once
TGTGCCAGCAGGGCGAACCCAGGGAATGGCTACACCTTC	CASRANPGNGYTF	TRBJ1-2	TRBV2	.	.
TGCGCCAGCAGTTTTGACGGGAACACTGAAGCTTTCTTT	CASSFDGNTEAFF	TRBJ1-1	TRBV5-1	.	.
TGTGCCAGCAGCTTCGGGACACACGGCAATCAGCCCCAGCATTTT	CASSFGTHGNQPQHF	TRBJ1-5	TRBV7-9	.	many
TGTGCCAGCAGTCGCCCGACTAGCGGGAGCGGGGAGCTGTTTTTT	CASSRPTSGSGELFF	TRBJ2-2	TRBV2	TRBD2	.